Shown below are 27 T cell receptor beta chains from a single sample sequenced in a study of metastatic and nonmetastatic thyroid tumors. Each patient came to thyroid surgery without any prior treatment (of any kind). TCRdb recomputed clones from the PCR reads via MiXCR. This table has about 22,000 clones, about 17% appearing once. Sequencing used adjacent normal tissue. These receptors originate from a male donor with papillary thyroid cancer or a benign thyroid nodule (not recorded which). Some clones in this sample may be carry-over from other donors' samples.

In its sample, this clone was seen a few times. The chain has TRBV6-1 and TRBJ1-6; D is unresolved. In germline, CDR1 is MNHNS, CDR2 SASEGT. The germline V and J ends were trimmed by 5 bases and 7 bases, with 12 bases remaining between them. The CDR3 consists of 14 residues. CDR3 in amino acids: CASSTRAFNSPLHF. The DNA for the CDR3 is TGTGCCAGCAGTACCCGGGCCTTCAATTCACCCCTCCACTTT.

The J gene is TRBJ1-1, the V gene TRBV11-2; 8 bases fit TRBD1. This CDR3 comprises 16 residues. The ends lost 6 bases at V and 5 bases at J; junction bases unmatched: 14. The V gene's germline CDR1 is SGHAT and CDR2 FQNNGV. In DNA form, the CDR3 reads TGTGCCAGCAGACAATATCAGGGGGCGATAAAGACTGAAGCTTTCTTT. It encodes CASRQYQGAIKTEAFF.

This clone was found many times. The chain carries TRBV20-1 and TRBJ1-5, with D unresolved. V lost 5 bases to trimming and J lost 0 bases, with 5 bases between them. This CDR3 has 12 residues. From germline, CDR1 is DFQATT and CDR2 SNEGSKA (reference sequence). CDR3 DNA sequence: TGCAGTGCTTTGGGTAGCAATCAGCCCCAGCATTTT. It translates to CSALGSNQPQHF.

Details on this clone: Germline and junction disagree at one end, which may indicate a read error. V usage is TRBV11-2 and J usage is TRBJ2-1; possibly TRBD2 for D (5 bases). Germline V gene lookup returns CDR1 SGHAT and CDR2 FQNNGV. CDR3 length: 18 amino acids. CDR3 loop: CASSPRGGSASSYNEQFF. CDR3 in DNA: TGTGCCAGCAGCCCCAGAGGTGGTAGCGCAAGCTCCTATAATGAGCAGTTCTTC. Full variable domain (outside the CDR3, taken from reference TRBV11-2 and TRBJ2-1): EAGVAQSPRYKIIEKRQSVAFWCNPISGHATLYWYQQILGQGPKLLIQFQNNGVVDDSQLPKDRFSAERLKGVDSTLKIQPAKLEDSAVYLCASSPRGGSASSYNEQFFGPGTRLTVL.

Concerning this clone: Relative to the germline gene, one junction end is altered; a read error may explain this. This chain joins TRBV20-1 and TRBJ2-7; D not certain. Germline V gives CDR1 DFQATT, CDR2 SNEGSKA (reference sequence). The CDR3 runs to 11 residues. Written as DNA, the CDR3 is TGCAGTGCTAGAGCATCCTACGTGCAGTACTTC. Translating gives CSARASYVQYF.

This clone was seen ten or more times. The chain recombines TRBV20-1 with TRBJ1-3; D unresolved. Germline V gene data show CDR1 as DFQATT and CDR2 as SNEGSKA (reference sequence). This CDR3 comprises 13 residues. Between the trimmed V and J ends, which lost 2 bases and 0 bases, there was a span of 5 bases. The CDR3 loop reads CSARLDSGNTIYF. The DNA of the CDR3 is TGCAGTGCTAGATTAGACTCTGGAAACACCATATATTTT.

Ten or more counts support this clone. The rearrangement uses TRBV24-1 and TRBJ2-4, with 7 nucleotides matching TRBD1. Germline trimming cut 4 bases from V and 6 bases from J; bases unmatched to any gene: 11. CDR1 is KGHDR and CDR2 is SFDVKD in the germline V gene. This CDR3 comprises 16 residues. The CDR3 protein is CATSDPADRERNIQYF. The CDR3 nucleotides are TGTGCCACCAGTGACCCCGCAGACAGGGAGAGAAACATTCAGTACTTC.

The V and J genes are TRBV6-4 and TRBJ2-2; 9 bases map to TRBD1. J gave up 6 bases and V 6 bases, and 8 bases lay outside the gene matches. Germline V gene lookup returns CDR1 MRHNA and CDR2 SNTAGT. The CDR3 contains 15 residues. This CDR3 reads CASRGQGKLAGELFF. CDR3 DNA sequence: TGTGCCAGCAGAGGACAGGGGAAGTTGGCCGGGGAGCTGTTTTTT.

Concerning this clone itself: The germline gene is not matched at one end of the junction; a read error may be the cause. This chain joins TRBV19 and TRBJ1-1, with a tentative D call TRBD1 (6 bases). Germline V CDR1 and CDR2: LNHDA, SQIVND (reference sequence). The CDR3 sequence is 14 residues long. The CDR3 region is CASSQPRRDTEAYF. The CDR3 coding sequence is TGTGCCAGTAGTCAACCTCGGAGGGACACTGAAGCTTACTTT. Based on the CDR3 plus reference TRBV19 and TRBJ1-1, the full variable domain is DGGITQSPKYLFRKEGQNVTLSCEQNLNHDAMYWYRQDPGQGLRLIYYSQIVNDFQKGDIAEGYSVSREKKESFPLTVTSAQKNPTAFYLCASSQPRRDTEAYFGQGTRLTVV.

This clone showed up many times. One junction end disagrees with the germline gene, perhaps due to a read error. Other DNA sequences of this sample code for an identical CDR3. This rearrangement joins TRBV19 to TRBJ2-6; D may be TRBD1 (5 bases). This CDR3 comprises 15 residues. The germline V gene has CDR1 LNHDA and CDR2 SQIVND (reference sequence). Written as DNA, the CDR3 is TGTGCCAGTAGTATGTCAGAAACTGGGGCCAACGTTCTGACTTTC. Translating it yields CASSMSETGANVLTF. Drawing the rest from reference TRBV19 and TRBJ2-6, the complete variable domain is DGGITQSPKYLFRKEGQNVTLSCEQNLNHDAMYWYRQDPGQGLRLIYYSQIVNDFQKGDIAEGYSVSREKKESFPLTVTSAQKNPTAFYLCASSMSETGANVLTFGAGSRLTVL.

There are a few counts of this clone. A much larger clone lies a single base off, so this may be a read error. Other DNA sequences in this specimen translate into the identical CDR3. V and J are TRBV2 and TRBJ2-1; D tentatively fits TRBD1 or TRBD2 (5 bases each). Germline CDR1 reads SNHLY; CDR2 reads FYNNEI. The CDR3 extends over 13 amino acids. Trimming removed 5 bases from V and 8 bases from J, with 13 bases in between. The CDR3 coding sequence is TGTGCCAGCAGTTCTCGCAGGGACGATGAGCAGTTCTTC. Translation: CASSSRRDDEQFF.

This clone was seen repeatedly, ten times or more. Other DNA sequences in this specimen translate into the identical CDR3. The chain has TRBV19 and TRBJ1-4; D unclear. V was trimmed by 0 bases and J by 8 bases, leaving 16 bases between them. This CDR3 has 16 residues. CDR1 is LNHDA and CDR2 is SQIVND in the germline V gene (reference sequence). Written as DNA, the CDR3 is TGTGCCAGTAGTATAGATTTGCGTTACCTCGACGAAAAACTGTTTTTT. Residues: CASSIDLRYLDEKLFF.

At least ten counts were recorded for this clone. The chain couples TRBV9 to TRBJ2-3; TRBD1 or TRBD2 may be the D gene (5 bases each). This CDR3 spans 16 amino acids. The ends were cut back, 4 bases at V and 5 bases at J, with 20 bases in the middle. The germline gives CDR1 SGDLS, CDR2 YYNGEE. CDR3 DNA: TGTGCCAGCAGCCCAGGGACCGACTACGGGGTAGATACGCAGTATTTT. Its translation is CASSPGTDYGVDTQYF.

Many counts were recorded for this clone. The J gene is TRBJ2-3, the V gene TRBV20-1; no clear D gene. From germline, CDR1 is DFQATT and CDR2 SNEGSKA (reference sequence). V gave up 0 bases and J gave up 1 base, with 20 bases separating them. The CDR3 is made up of 18 amino acids. The chain's CDR3 is CSARDLYGQRNRTDTQYF. Written as DNA, the CDR3 is TGCAGTGCTAGAGATCTCTATGGGCAGCGCAACCGCACAGATACGCAGTATTTT.

The sample holds many counts of this clone. The rearrangement uses TRBV5-1 and TRBJ2-1, with TRBD2 matching 8 bases. This CDR3 spans 16 amino acids. With 0 bases clipped from V and 10 bases from J, the junction kept 12 bases outside the gene matches. CDR1 SGHRS and CDR2 YFSETQ come from the germline V gene. CDR3 residues: CASSLDLAGGRGEQFF. For the CDR3, the DNA is TGCGCCAGCAGCTTGGACCTGGCGGGGGGAAGAGGCGAGCAGTTCTTC. Supplemented by reference TRBV5-1 and TRBJ2-1, the full variable domain reads KAGVTQTPRYLIKTRGQQVTLSCSPISGHRSVSWYQQTPGQGLQFLFEYFSETQRNKGNFPGRFSGRQFSNSRSEMNVSTLELGDSALYLCASSLDLAGGRGEQFFGPGTRLTVL.

V gene TRBV20-1 combines with J gene TRBJ2-3, with D uncertain. V lost 6 bases and J lost 5, with 24 bases in between. Germline V gene lookup returns CDR1 DFQATT and CDR2 SNEGSKA (reference sequence). The length of the CDR3 is 16 residues. The CDR3: CSAEREDPLRRDTQYF. The CDR3 DNA follows: TGCAGTGCAGAGCGTGAGGACCCCTTGAGGAGAGATACGCAGTATTTT.

This clone showed up many times. The CDR3 sequence is CASSPGGGNQPQHF. The CDR3 DNA reads TGTGCCAGCAGTCCAGGGGGAGGCAATCAGCCCCAGCATTTT. The genes are TRBV2 and TRBJ1-5, with 7 bases that match TRBD1. Per germline, CDR1 SNHLY and CDR2 FYNNEI. V lost 5 bases to trimming and J lost 2 bases; unmatched junction nucleotides: 3. CDR3 length: 14 amino acids. Variable domain in full (rest from reference TRBV2 and TRBJ1-5): EPEVTQTPSHQVTQMGQEVILRCVPISNHLYFYWYRQILGQKVEFLVSFYNNEISEKSEIFDDQFSVERPDGSNFTLKIRSTKLEDSAMYFCASSPGGGNQPQHFGDGTRLSIL.

Ten or more counts support this clone. This chain uses TRBV19 with TRBJ2-1; 12 nucleotides agree with TRBD2. Germline CDR1 and CDR2: LNHDA and SQIVND (reference sequence). The CDR3 is made up of 15 amino acids. V lost 4 bases, J lost 3 bases, and 1 base stayed unmatched. The CDR3 spells CASSKTSGGYNEQFF. As DNA, the CDR3 is TGTGCCAGTAGTAAGACTAGCGGGGGCTACAATGAGCAGTTCTTC.

This clone showed up many times. The genes are TRBV5-1 and TRBJ1-1; the D is unclear. Germline values: CDR1 SGHRS, CDR2 YFSETQ. The CDR3 loop spans 13 amino acids. V was trimmed by 0 bases and J by 2 bases, leaving 5 bases between them. In DNA, the CDR3 is TGCGCCAGCAGCTTGGAGGACAACACTGAAGCTTTCTTT. It translates to CASSLEDNTEAFF.

This chain connects TRBV5-1 to TRBJ2-7; a possible D gene is TRBD1 (6 bases). Trimming cost V 0 bases and J 7 bases, with 14 bases left between them. There are 14 residues in the CDR3. Germline-derived CDR1 and CDR2 are SGHRS and YFSETQ. CDR3 nucleotides: TGCGCCAGCAGCTTGGGGGACACATCGGGAGAGCAGTACTTC. This sequence encodes CASSLGDTSGEQYF.

This clone came up many times. The chain couples TRBV10-2 to TRBJ2-5; TRBD2 matches 7 bases. CDR3 length: 14 amino acids. Germline V gives CDR1 WSHSY, CDR2 SAAADI. J lost 3 bases, V lost 6 bases, and 7 bases had no gene match. The CDR3 nucleotides are TGCGCCAGCAGGATTGGGGGGGGAAAAGAGACCCAGTACTTC. Amino acid sequence: CASRIGGGKETQYF.

In its sample, this clone is medium-sized (0.01 to 0.1%). The CDR3 spells CASSSFPPEAFF. The CDR3 bases are TGTGCCAGCAGTTCCTTTCCCCCGGAAGCTTTCTTT. V is TRBV6-1 and J is TRBJ1-1; D gene uncertain. Germline V gene lookup returns CDR1 MNHNS and CDR2 SASEGT. The CDR3 is made up of 12 amino acids. Trimming took off 5 bases at V and 8 bases at J, with 12 bases between the two ends.

This clone occurred many times. CDR3 loop: CSACTNLAGDTDTQYF. In DNA form, the CDR3 reads TGCAGTGCCTGCACTAATCTAGCGGGAGACACAGATACGCAGTATTTT. The chain has TRBV20-1 and TRBJ2-3; TRBD2 matches at 10 bases. The germline gives CDR1 DFQATT, CDR2 SNEGSKA (reference sequence). This CDR3 is built from 16 residues. V was clipped by 6 bases and J by 2 bases; unmatched bases: 11.

By sample fraction, this clone is medium-sized. This rearrangement joins TRBV5-1 to TRBJ2-7, with D unclear. V lost 1 base, J lost 2 bases, and 13 bases lay in between. CDR3 length equals 15 residues. Looked up from germline, CDR1 is SGHRS and CDR2 is YFSETQ. CDR3 in DNA: TGCGCCAGCAGCTTGTTTCCCGGGCTCCCCTACGAGCAGTACTTC. Translating it yields CASSLFPGLPYEQYF.

The rearrangement links TRBV2 to TRBJ2-3, with no clear D. Trimming cost V 5 bases and J 8 bases, with 11 bases left between them. Per germline, CDR1 SNHLY and CDR2 FYNNEI. This CDR3 region has 12 residues. The DNA for the CDR3 is TGTGCCAGCAGTCTCGACGGAGCTACGCAGTATTTT. Its protein is CASSLDGATQYF.

In this sample, this clone turned up many times. The CDR3 loop reads CASSFVGKLFF. As DNA, the CDR3 is TGTGCCAGCAGTTTTGTGGGGAAACTGTTTTTT. V gene TRBV28 combines with J gene TRBJ1-4, with D hard to call. Looked up from germline, CDR1 is MDHEN and CDR2 is SYDVKM. The V end was cut by 3 bases, the J end by 11 bases, with 7 bases between. This CDR3 contains 11 residues.

V and J are TRBV7-2 and TRBJ2-3; D is unclear. Germline values: CDR1 SGHTA, CDR2 FQGNSA. V lost 7 bases to trimming and J lost 2 bases, with 13 bases between them. The CDR3 runs to 14 residues. CDR3 sequence reads: CASILTRDTDTQYF. For the CDR3, the DNA is TGTGCCAGCATCCTCACCAGAGACACAGATACGCAGTATTTT.